One sample yielded the 32 T cell receptor beta chains listed below, sequenced in a study of early T cells in non-severe SARS-CoV-2 infection. TCRdb ran MiXCR on the 5' RACE reads and lists one entry per CDR3 protein. In the table there are over 20,000 distinct CDR3 sequences, around 4.2% of which are singletons. Sequences were obtained from whole blood. The origin of the receptors is an adult who was a healthcare worker with PCR-confirmed SARS-CoV-2 infection or an uninfected control (not recorded which).

This clonotype occurred many times. The rearrangement links TRBV28 to TRBJ2-2; D not certain. Germline V gene data show CDR1 as MDHEN and CDR2 as SYDVKM. This CDR3 contains 15 residues. Trimming took 2 bases from V and 1 from J, leaving 8 bases between them. CDR3 nucleotides: TGTGCCAGCAGTTTACCGGCTAAGAACACCGGGGAGCTGTTTTTT. Protein product: CASSLPAKNTGELFF.

This clonotype was counted only a few times. The chain carries TRBV6-5 and TRBJ1-6; the match to TRBD1 covers 8 bases. The junction had 4 bases not matched to a gene; V was cut back by 0 bases and J by 9 bases. The CDR3 is 15 residues long. Germline values: CDR1 MNHEY, CDR2 SVGAGI. This chain's CDR3 is CASSYSPGGVSPLHF. The CDR3, as DNA: TGTGCCAGCAGTTACTCGCCAGGGGGCGTTTCACCCCTCCACTTT.

In its sample, this clonotype was seen many times. The genes are TRBV29-1 and TRBJ1-5, with D unresolved. In germline, CDR1 is SQVTM, CDR2 ANQGSEA. This CDR3 contains 12 residues. V lost 6 bases and J 0 bases, leaving 6 bases between the germline ends. As DNA, the CDR3 is TGCAGCGTCAGAGATAGCAATCAGCCCCAGCATTTT. It translates to CSVRDSNQPQHF.

The table lists this clonotype with many counts. The chain is built from TRBV7-6 and TRBJ2-5; D may be TRBD2 (5 bases). The V gene's germline CDR1 is SGHVS and CDR2 FNYEAQ. This CDR3 comprises 13 residues. V was trimmed by 2 bases and J by 5 bases, leaving 9 bases between them. In DNA, the CDR3 is TGTGCCAGCAGCTTACATTCGGGGGAGACCCAGTACTTC. Translation: CASSLHSGETQYF.

This clonotype was detected ten times or more. The V and J genes are TRBV5-6 and TRBJ2-7, with D uncertain. Per germline, CDR1 SGHDT and CDR2 YYEEEE. CDR3 size: 13 residues. V was pared by 0 bases and J by 3 bases, with 7 bases between. CDR3 nucleotides: TGTGCCAGCAGCTTGGGGTTGTTCTACGAGCAGTACTTC. Translation: CASSLGLFYEQYF.

This clonotype was observed many times. The gene calls are TRBV27 and TRBJ1-4; 7 nucleotides match TRBD1. The length of the CDR3 is 14 residues. The ends lost 6 bases at V and 8 bases at J; junction bases unmatched: 9. Germline V lookup: CDR1 MNHEY, CDR2 SMNVEV (reference sequence). This chain's CDR3 is CASSPGTAGEKLFF. The DNA of the CDR3 is TGTGCCAGCAGCCCCGGGACAGCGGGGGAAAAACTGTTTTTT.

This clonotype was counted at least ten times. V gene TRBV3-1 combines with J gene TRBJ1-1; D ambiguous. The CDR3 extends over 15 amino acids. Trimming took off 5 bases at V and 5 bases at J, with 18 bases between the two ends. The V gene's germline CDR1 is LGHDT and CDR2 YNNKEL (reference sequence). The CDR3 coding sequence is TGTGCCAGCAGCACCCCTATACCGCTTGGGACTGAAGCTTTCTTT. Translated, it gives CASSTPIPLGTEAFF. Complete variable domain (other parts from reference TRBV3-1 and TRBJ1-1): DTAVSQTPKYLVTQMGNDKSIKCEQNLGHDTMYWYKQDSKKFLKIMFSYNNKELIINETVPNRFSPKSPDKAHLNLHINSLELGDSAVYFCASSTPIPLGTEAFFGQGTRLTVV.

This clonotype was detected only a few times. The V call is TRBV7-6, the J call TRBJ2-1; D is perhaps TRBD1 or TRBD2 (5 bases each). The V gene's germline CDR1 is SGHVS and CDR2 FNYEAQ. The CDR3 loop spans 15 amino acids. The V gene lost 0 bases and the J gene lost 9 bases, with 15 bases spanning the gap. The CDR3 sequence is CASSLAGEGRGEQFF. The CDR3 DNA sequence: TGTGCCAGCAGCTTAGCGGGGGAAGGCCGCGGTGAGCAGTTCTTC.

This clonotype was observed many times. The gene calls are TRBV5-1 and TRBJ2-1, with D tentatively TRBD1 or TRBD2 (5 bases each). Looked up from germline, CDR1 is SGHRS and CDR2 is YFSETQ. V was pared by 4 bases and J by 0 bases, with 14 bases between. The CDR3 sequence is 16 residues long. CDR3 coding DNA: TGCGCCAGCAGCGCAGCAGGGAGCTTCTCCTACAATGAGCAGTTCTTC. The encoded protein is CASSAAGSFSYNEQFF.

Ten or more counts support this clonotype. This sequence joins TRBV6-5 and TRBJ2-1; 8 positions match TRBD1. This CDR3 is built from 16 residues. Trimming took 0 bases from V and 2 from J; bases not matched to a gene: 3. Germline V CDR1 and CDR2: MNHEY, SVGAGI. CDR3 region: CASSYSTGEAYNEQFF. CDR3 nucleotide sequence: TGTGCCAGCAGTTACTCGACAGGGGAGGCCTACAATGAGCAGTTCTTC.

In the case of this clonotype: A clone one base away is much larger, so this may be a read error. DNA of the CDR3: TGTGCCAGCAGCCAGCGCGGGGCCACCTCCTACAAGCAGTACTTC. Translated: CASSQRGATSYKQYF. This chain connects TRBV14 to TRBJ2-7; possibly TRBD2 for D (6 bases). Germline lookup yields CDR1 SGHDN and CDR2 FVKESK. The CDR3 has 15 amino acids.

This clonotype appeared many times. The chain recombines TRBV7-2 with TRBJ2-3; 10 nucleotides align to TRBD2. With V trimmed by 3 bases and J by 2 bases, 8 bases remained unmatched. This CDR3 region has 17 residues. CDR1 and CDR2 (germline): SGHTA, FQGNSA. In DNA, the CDR3 is TGTGCCAGCAGCTTCTCACTTACTAGCGGGGTCACAGATACGCAGTATTTT. Its translation is CASSFSLTSGVTDTQYF.

This clonotype was seen ten or more times. The chain is built from TRBV29-1 and TRBJ2-5; D remains ambiguous. Germline lookup yields CDR1 SQVTM and CDR2 ANQGSEA. Trimming left V 7 bases short and J 3 bases short, with 6 bases between. The CDR3 has 10 amino acids. The CDR3 loop reads CSAVEETQYF. The CDR3 DNA reads as TGCAGCGCCGTAGAAGAGACCCAGTACTTC.

This clonotype was found a few times. The chain is built from TRBV12-3 or TRBV12-4 and TRBJ2-5, with D unclear. The CDR3 has 12 amino acids. V gave up 5 bases and J gave up 5 bases, with 9 bases separating them. In DNA, the CDR3 is TGTGCCAGCAGTCCCATGGGGGAGACCCAGTACTTC. It specifies CASSPMGETQYF.

This clonotype was seen a handful of times. The CDR3 bases are TGTGCCAGCAGCGCTACGGGCACAGATACGCAGTATTTT. Translated, it gives CASSATGTDTQYF. This chain links TRBV11-2 with TRBJ2-3, with no clear D. The length of the CDR3 is 13 residues. From germline, CDR1 is SGHAT and CDR2 FQNNGV. V lost 5 bases, J lost 1 base, and 7 bases lay in between.

V is TRBV29-1 and J is TRBJ2-5; 8 bases are shared with TRBD2. Trimming took 1 base from V and 0 from J; bases not matched to a gene: 10. Per germline, CDR1 SQVTM and CDR2 ANQGSEA. The CDR3 covers 17 residues. The CDR3 region has the DNA TGCAGCGTTGAAGCTTGGGGCCAGCGGGGGTACCAAGAGACCCAGTACTTC. Protein: CSVEAWGQRGYQETQYF. Together with reference TRBV29-1 and TRBJ2-5, the CDR3 gives the full variable domain: SAVISQKPSRDICQRGTSLTIQCQVDSQVTMMFWYRQQPGQSLTLIATANQGSEATYESGFVIDKFPISRPNLTFSTLTVSNMSPEDSSIYLCSVEAWGQRGYQETQYFGPGTRLLVL.

In its sample, this clonotype is medium-sized. CDR3 sequence (DNA): TGTGCCAGCAGTGGCAGGGGTAGCGAGCAGTACTTC. Translated: CASSGRGSEQYF. The V gene is TRBV6-5, the J gene TRBJ2-7; maybe TRBD1 (6 bases). Deletions cut 5 bases from V and 6 bases from J, with 11 bases between. This CDR3 contains 12 residues. The germline CDR1 and CDR2 sequences are MNHEY and SVGAGI.

In its sample, this clonotype is medium-sized. The chain has TRBV7-9 and TRBJ2-3; D gene uncertain. Trimming stripped 2 bases from V and 6 bases from J, with 9 bases between. The CDR3 is 13 residues long. CDR1 and CDR2 from the germline V gene are SEHNR and FQNEAQ (reference sequence). The CDR3 nucleotides read TGTGCCAGCAGCTTAATAGGCAGCGATACGCAGTATTTT. It is translated as CASSLIGSDTQYF.

This clonotype was recorded many times. This sequence joins TRBV6-1 and TRBJ1-1, with D perhaps matching TRBD1 (5 bases). V shed 5 bases and J shed 1 base, with 14 bases lying between them. CDR1 MNHNS and CDR2 SASEGT come from the germline V gene. The CDR3 covers 15 residues. For the CDR3, the DNA is TGTGCCAGCAGTCTACCCGGGACGGGGAACACTGAAGCTTTCTTT. Protein sequence: CASSLPGTGNTEAFF.

This clonotype was observed at least ten times. This chain uses TRBV27 with TRBJ1-5, with D possibly being TRBD1 (5 bases). Trimming took 3 bases from V and 8 from J, leaving 11 bases between them. Germline loops: CDR1 MNHEY, CDR2 SMNVEV (reference sequence). This CDR3 is 13 amino acids long. The CDR3 bases are TGTGCCAGCAGTTTGAGCAGGGTAGAGCCCCAGCATTTT. This translates into CASSLSRVEPQHF.

This clonotype has only a few counts. The rearrangement uses TRBV29-1 and TRBJ2-5; no definite D call. This CDR3 comprises 13 residues. CDR1 and CDR2 (germline): SQVTM, ANQGSEA. Trimming cost V 7 bases and J 1 base, with 13 bases left between them. Written as DNA, the CDR3 is TGCAGCGCTGCGACACTTATCCAAGAGACCCAGTACTTC. Encoded protein: CSAATLIQETQYF.

This clonotype showed up just a few times. The V and J genes are TRBV2 and TRBJ2-3; TRBD2 matches 8 bases. Trimming cost V 4 bases and J 3 bases; bases outside gene matches: 9. Per the germline V gene, CDR1 is SNHLY and CDR2 is FYNNEI. The CDR3 is 16 residues long. CDR3 coding DNA: TGTGCCAGCAGTGTCCGGCGGGGGGTTGTGACAGATACGCAGTATTTT. This codes for CASSVRRGVVTDTQYF.

J is TRBJ1-4 and V is TRBV27; 8 bases map to TRBD1. The germline CDR1 and CDR2 sequences are MNHEY and SMNVEV (reference sequence). This CDR3 is 16 amino acids long. The junction had 10 bases not matched to a gene; V was cut back by 2 bases and J by 8 bases. The CDR3 bases are TGTGCCAGCAGTTTAAAGGCGACAGGGGAGTCGGAAAAACTGTTTTTT. Translating it yields CASSLKATGESEKLFF.

This clonotype was counted at least ten times. The CDR3 DNA sequence: TGTGCCAGCAGTTACTCGGGGACAGGGAGATTATTCGATTCACCCCTCCACTTT. Residues: CASSYSGTGRLFDSPLHF. The chain has TRBV6-5 and TRBJ1-6; 9 bases match TRBD1. V lost 0 bases, J lost 8 bases, and 11 bases stayed unmatched. The CDR3 loop spans 18 amino acids. CDR1 and CDR2 (germline): MNHEY, SVGAGI.

This clonotype was detected only a few times. Here the CDR3 reads CASSLDGTSSETQYF. CDR3 DNA sequence: TGTGCCAGCAGCTTGGACGGGACTAGCTCAGAGACCCAGTACTTC. V usage is TRBV5-5 and J usage is TRBJ2-5; 9 bases line up with TRBD2. This CDR3 is 15 amino acids long. The germline gives CDR1 SGHKS, CDR2 YYEKEE (reference sequence). J was trimmed by 4 bases and V by 0 bases; bases with no gene match: 4.

This clonotype was recorded at least ten times. The chain couples TRBV20-1 to TRBJ2-7; maybe TRBD1 (6 bases). There are 13 residues in the CDR3. Germline values: CDR1 DFQATT, CDR2 SNEGSKA (reference sequence). The CDR3 coding sequence is TGCAGGGCGGGCGACAGGACAACTGGGGAGCAGTACTTC. Protein sequence: CRAGDRTTGEQYF.

This clonotype has more than one count but fewer than ten. The chain recombines TRBV7-9 with TRBJ2-1, with TRBD1 matching 8 bases. The germline CDR1 and CDR2 sequences are SEHNR and FQNEAQ (reference sequence). The length of the CDR3 is 15 residues. J was trimmed by 4 bases and V by 5 bases; bases with no gene match: 7. The CDR3 sequence: CASSPPGQAYNEQFF. CDR3 sequence (DNA): TGTGCCAGCAGCCCCCCGGGACAGGCTTACAATGAGCAGTTCTTC.

This clonotype turned up a few times. The chain is built from TRBV6-5 and TRBJ1-1; the D gene is possibly TRBD1 (6 bases). The CDR3 sequence is 12 residues long. Trimming shortened V by 5 bases and J by 7 bases, and 11 bases separated the two germline ends. Germline V gives CDR1 MNHEY, CDR2 SVGAGI. The CDR3 DNA sequence: TGTGCCAGCAGTCGAGACAGGCTTGAAGCTTTCTTT. Translation: CASSRDRLEAFF.

This clonotype was seen repeatedly, ten times or more. The chain carries TRBV20-1 and TRBJ2-3; tentative D call: TRBD1 (5 bases). CDR3 length: 15 amino acids. V lost 0 bases and J lost 0, with 10 bases in between. Germline loops: CDR1 DFQATT, CDR2 SNEGSKA (reference sequence). This chain's CDR3 is CSARDNQGSTDTQYF. The CDR3 coding sequence is TGCAGTGCTAGAGATAACCAGGGAAGCACAGATACGCAGTATTTT.

This clonotype was observed at least ten times. The J gene is TRBJ2-1, the V gene TRBV12-5, with 7 positions matching TRBD2. The CDR3 totals 17 residues. Germline trimming cut 0 bases from V and 9 bases from J; bases unmatched to any gene: 14. CDR1 LGHNT and CDR2 FRNRAP come from the germline V gene. The CDR3 region has the DNA TGTGCTAGTGGTTTGGTACCCGGGGGGATGGCTAGGGGTGAGCAGTTCTTC. This translates into CASGLVPGGMARGEQFF. Together with reference TRBV12-5 and TRBJ2-1, the CDR3 gives the full variable domain: DARVTQTPRHKVTEMGQEVTMRCQPILGHNTVFWYRQTMMQGLELLAYFRNRAPLDDSGMPKDRFSAEMPDATLATLKIQPSEPRDSAVYFCASGLVPGGMARGEQFFGPGTRLTVL.

This clonotype was picked up many times. The chain couples TRBV7-2 to TRBJ1-3, with 8 positions matching TRBD1. CDR1 SGHTA and CDR2 FQGNSA come from the germline V gene. The CDR3 covers 14 residues. The trim removed 3 bases at V and 2 bases at J, leaving 0 bases unmatched. The CDR3 DNA is TGTGCCAGCAGCTTGGACAGGGCTGGAAACACCATATATTTT. Translating it yields CASSLDRAGNTIYF.

This clonotype has at least ten counts. V and J are TRBV11-3 and TRBJ1-5; TRBD1 might be the D (6 bases). The CDR3 loop spans 15 amino acids. Germline CDR1 reads SGHNT; CDR2 reads YENEEA. Trimming shortened V by 3 bases and J by 2 bases, and 11 bases separated the two germline ends. In nucleotides, the CDR3 is TGTGCCAGCAGCTTCAGGGGCGAGCGCAATCAGCCCCAGCATTTT. This gives the protein CASSFRGERNQPQHF.